This T cell receptor (beta chain) came from a study of blood T cell repertoires in COVID-19. Study context: COVID-19 samples collected from the United States, Italy and Spain covered acute and convalescent phases. T cells, B-cell-depleted T cells, or PBMCs supplied cDNA or gDNA.

The count of this clone is one. In the source study's methods: The assay estimated nucleated cells by amplifying reference gene primers. Produced via immunoSEQ multiplex PCR; TCRdb's table is partial and in-frame only. That table gives V, J and clone size, and the DNA gave D and trimming. The sample records a few hundred thousand clones, approximately 85% being singletons. Germline V gives CDR1 SGHRS, CDR2 YFSETQ. The CDR3 has 14 residues. The J segment lost 3 bases and the V segment lost 3 bases, leaving 5 bases of the junction unmatched. J is TRBJ2-7 and V is TRBV5-1; 8 bases are shared with TRBD1. Specimen: peripheral blood. This clonotype was sampled from a human donor in a cohort sampled during active COVID-19. This chain's CDR3 is CASSSGDRLYEQYF. For the CDR3, the DNA is TGCGCCAGCAGCTCCGGGGACAGGCTCTACGAGCAGTACTTC.